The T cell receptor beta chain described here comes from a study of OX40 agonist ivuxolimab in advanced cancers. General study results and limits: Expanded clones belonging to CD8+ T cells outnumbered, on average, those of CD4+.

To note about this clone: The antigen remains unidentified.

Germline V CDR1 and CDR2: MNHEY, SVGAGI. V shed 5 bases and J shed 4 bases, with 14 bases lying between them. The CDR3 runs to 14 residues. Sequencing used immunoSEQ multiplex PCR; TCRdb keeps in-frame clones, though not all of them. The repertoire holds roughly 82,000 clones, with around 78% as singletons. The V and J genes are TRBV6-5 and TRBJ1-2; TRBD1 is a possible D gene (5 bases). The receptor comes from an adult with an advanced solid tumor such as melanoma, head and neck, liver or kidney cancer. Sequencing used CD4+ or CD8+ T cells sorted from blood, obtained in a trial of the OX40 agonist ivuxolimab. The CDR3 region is CASSPPGTVYGYTF. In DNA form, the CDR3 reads TGTGCCAGCAGTCCTCCAGGGACGGTCTATGGCTACACCTTC.